The source of this TCR beta chain is a study of T cell changes during pregnancy in multiple sclerosis. Using immunoSEQ multiplex PCR, the repertoire was profiled, and TCRdb retains in-frame clones only, with some absent. The sample consists of tens of thousands of clones, approximately 90% of them appearing once. Trimming removed 6 bases at V and 9 bases at J, with 22 bases between. The CDR3 is made up of 15 amino acids. The germline V gene has CDR1 SGHDT and CDR2 YYEEEE. The specimen comprised peripheral blood, sampled in the first trimester of pregnancy. The rearrangement uses TRBV5-6 and TRBJ2-1, with TRBD1 as a possible D gene (5 bases). This clonotype was sampled from a female donor in good health, enrolled as a control in a pregnancy study. CDR3 amino acids: CASNLGALDWGEQFF. The CDR3, as DNA: TGTGCCAGCAACTTAGGGGCTCTTGATTGGGGTGAGCAGTTCTTC. Combining the CDR3 with reference TRBV5-6 and TRBJ2-1 gives the whole variable domain DAGVTQSPTHLIKTRGQQVTLRCSPKSGHDTVSWYQQALGQGPQFIFQYYEEEERQRGNFPDRFSGHQFPNYSSELNVNALLLGDSALYLCASNLGALDWGEQFFGPGTRLTVL.